This T cell receptor beta chain was obtained from a study of preoperative IRX-2 immunotherapy in early breast cancer. The V end was cut by 3 bases, the J end by 11 bases, with 23 bases between. CDR1 MGHDK and CDR2 SYGVNS come from the germline V gene. CDR3 length: 16 amino acids. TCRdb's table, derived via immunoSEQ multiplex PCR, lists solely in-frame clones and lacks some. Of 90,000 to 100,000 clones in the sample, roughly 85% were seen once. Treatment specified: preoperative locoregional IRX-2 cytokine immunotherapy. Patients received preoperative, locoregional IRX-2 cytokine immunotherapy in a phase Ib study.

The material was tumor tissue, obtained after IRX-2 immunotherapy. The sequence came from a human donor with breast cancer. The V call is TRBV25-1, the J call TRBJ1-5; D is ambiguous. CDR3: CASSDRVQALSSAQHF. The CDR3 nucleotides are TGTGCCAGCAGTGATCGGGTTCAGGCGTTATCGTCAGCCCAGCATTTT.